Here is one T cell receptor beta chain with its context. This sample is part of a study of T cell repertoires and Cas9 in healthy adults. Repertoires were generated with immunoSEQ multiplex PCR, while TCRdb's copy carries only in-frame clones and drops some. This sample has more than 20,000 clones, with 92% found just once. Germline-derived CDR1 and CDR2 are KGHSH and LQKENI. Trimming pared 3 bases from V and 7 bases from J, leaving 12 bases between. The CDR3 spans 13 residues. Material for sequencing was CD4+ effector T cells (CD127+, CD25-, CD137-, CD154-) from PBMCs; culture status not recorded. This chain joins TRBV18 and TRBJ1-2; D uncertain. This TCR derives from a human donor in good health. CDR3 residues: CASSPADGSGYTF. Written as DNA, the CDR3 is TGTGCCAGCTCACCCGCCGACGGGAGTGGCTACACCTTC.